A single sample is the source of the 17 T cell receptor beta chains below, sequenced in a study of cytomegalovirus exposure and HLA in healthy donors. The PCR employed 60 Vbeta primers together with 13 Jbeta primers. The protocol was immunoSEQ multiplex PCR, while the TCRdb copy is restricted to in-frame clones and leaves out a portion. The table has about 160,000 clones, 80% to 90% seen once; the top ten hold around 2%. Sequencing input: PBMCs. These TCRs come from a man between 18 and 29 years old in good health and CMV-seronegative.

This clone was counted only a few times. This chain uses TRBV7-3 with TRBJ2-7; 9 bases match TRBD1. V gave up 4 bases and J gave up 5 bases; unmatched junction bases: 6. The germline CDR1 and CDR2 sequences are SGHTA and FQGTGA. This CDR3 spans 14 amino acids. Written as DNA, the CDR3 is TGTGCCAGCAGCTCATCCGGGACAGGGAACGAGCAGTACTTC. Its translation is CASSSSGTGNEQYF.

This sequence joins TRBV7-9 and TRBJ2-7; 10 bases are shared with TRBD1. Germline V gene data show CDR1 as SEHNR and CDR2 as FQNEAQ (reference sequence). There are 14 residues in the CDR3. V was pared by 7 bases and J by 6 bases, with 9 bases of the junction left unmatched. CDR3 coding DNA: TGTGCCAGCACCTCGACAGGGGGCTTAAGCGAGCAGTACTTC. Its translation is CASTSTGGLSEQYF.

The V call is TRBV6-1, the J call TRBJ1-5, with D unresolved. Germline CDR1 reads MNHNS; CDR2 reads SASEGT. CDR3 length: 12 amino acids. Trimming cost V 7 bases and J 4 bases, with 8 bases left between them. CDR3 amino acids: CASMEGNQPQHF. CDR3 sequence (DNA): TGTGCCAGCATGGAGGGAAATCAGCCCCAGCATTTT.

The chain combines TRBV6-5 with TRBJ2-4; possible D gene TRBD1, 5 bases. Germline V lookup: CDR1 MNHEY, CDR2 SVGAGI. This CDR3 is built from 16 residues. V was clipped by 0 bases and J by 0 bases, with 9 bases between them. CDR3 amino acids: CASSYSIGVAKNIQYF. In DNA form, the CDR3 reads TGTGCCAGCAGTTACTCGATAGGGGTAGCCAAAAACATTCAGTACTTC.

The gene calls are TRBV7-8 and TRBJ1-4; 7 nucleotides agree with TRBD1. The CDR3 sequence is 14 residues long. J gave up 8 bases and V 4 bases, and 7 bases lay outside the gene matches. CDR1 is SGHVS, CDR2 FQNEAQ, per germline. The CDR3 region is CASSSTGAGEKLFF. The CDR3 DNA follows: TGTGCCAGCAGCTCCACAGGGGCTGGGGAAAAACTGTTTTTT.

This rearrangement joins TRBV2 to TRBJ2-3; D remains unclear. With 4 bases removed from V and 6 bases from J, the gap between germline ends came to 8 bases. Germline V CDR1 and CDR2: SNHLY, FYNNEI. The CDR3 consists of 12 residues. This chain's CDR3 is CASSVISDTQYF. CDR3 nucleotide sequence: TGTGCCAGCAGTGTTATATCGGATACGCAGTATTTT. Filled out from reference TRBV2 and TRBJ2-3, the complete variable domain reads EPEVTQTPSHQVTQMGQEVILRCVPISNHLYFYWYRQILGQKVEFLVSFYNNEISEKSEIFDDQFSVERPDGSNFTLKIRSTKLEDSAMYFCASSVISDTQYFGPGTRLTVL.

The chain is built from TRBV7-2 and TRBJ1-1; 7 bases are shared with TRBD1. V gave up 1 base and J gave up 0 bases; unmatched junction bases: 2. CDR1 is SGHTA, CDR2 FQGNSA, per germline. The CDR3 totals 15 residues. The CDR3 DNA is TGTGCCAGCAGCTTAGGGGGGACAGTGAACACTGAAGCTTTCTTT. Residues: CASSLGGTVNTEAFF. The full variable domain, rest sourced from reference TRBV7-2 and TRBJ1-1, is GAGVSQSPSNKVTEKGKDVELRCDPISGHTALYWYRQSLGQGLEFLIYFQGNSAPDKSGLPSDRFSAERTGGSVSTLTIQRTQQEDSAVYLCASSLGGTVNTEAFFGQGTRLTVV.

The chain combines TRBV5-1 with TRBJ2-3; a possible D gene is TRBD2 (6 bases). The CDR3 has 15 residues. The germline gives CDR1 SGHRS, CDR2 YFSETQ. V gave up 0 bases and J gave up 5 bases, with 13 bases separating them. CDR3 sequence reads: CASSLGSGGLDTQYF. In DNA form, the CDR3 reads TGCGCCAGCAGCTTGGGTAGCGGTGGGCTAGATACGCAGTATTTT.

The rearrangement uses TRBV2 and TRBJ2-1; 13 bases map to TRBD2. CDR3 size: 17 residues. Looked up from germline, CDR1 is SNHLY and CDR2 is FYNNEI. V trimming: 8 bases; J trimming: 1 base; junction bases outside the gene matches: 8. CDR3 DNA: TGTGCCAGCCGGGGACTAGCGGGAATAATGTCCTACAATGAGCAGTTCTTC. Its translation: CASRGLAGIMSYNEQFF.

V gene TRBV5-1 combines with J gene TRBJ2-3; 7 nucleotides align to TRBD2. Trimming at V came to 3 bases and at J to 6 bases, leaving 10 bases not matched to a gene. Germline CDR1 and CDR2: SGHRS and YFSETQ. CDR3 length: 15 amino acids. The CDR3, as DNA: TGCGCCAGCAGCTCCGGGGGACTATCCGGTGATACGCAGTATTTT. It specifies CASSSGGLSGDTQYF.

The chain combines TRBV29-1 with TRBJ2-3, with D perhaps matching TRBD2 (6 bases). The germline V and J ends were trimmed by 7 bases and 1 base, with 18 bases remaining between them. The CDR3 totals 15 residues. Germline V gives CDR1 SQVTM, CDR2 ANQGSEA. The chain's CDR3 is CSASPLAARTDTQYF. The CDR3 coding sequence is TGCAGCGCCTCCCCACTAGCAGCCCGCACAGATACGCAGTATTTT.

The chain is built from TRBV7-2 and TRBJ2-3, with 7 bases identical to TRBD1. J was trimmed by 2 bases and V by 5 bases; bases with no gene match: 10. Germline V lookup: CDR1 SGHTA, CDR2 FQGNSA. CDR3 length equals 16 residues. CDR3 protein: CASSATGTAYTDTQYF. The CDR3 nucleotides are TGTGCCAGCAGCGCTACCGGGACAGCCTACACAGATACGCAGTATTTT.

This clone was observed a single time. The V and J genes are TRBV6-5 and TRBJ1-1; a weak D match, TRBD1 (6 bases). Germline CDR1 MNHEY, CDR2 SVGAGI. The CDR3 is 16 residues long. Trimming left V 0 bases short and J 3 bases short, with 14 bases between. CDR3 loop: CASSYSWRGGDTEAFF. CDR3 sequence (DNA): TGTGCCAGCAGTTACTCGTGGAGAGGGGGAGACACTGAAGCTTTCTTT.

V usage is TRBV6-4 and J usage is TRBJ2-2, with D possibly TRBD1 on 5 matching bases. The V gene lost 7 bases and the J gene lost 1 base, with 13 bases spanning the gap. The CDR3 has 15 amino acids. Germline V gene sequence: CDR1 MRHNA, CDR2 SNTAGT. CDR3 sequence (DNA): TGTGCCAGCACTATGACAGCTGAGAACACCGGGGAGCTGTTTTTT. It specifies CASTMTAENTGELFF.

This chain uses TRBV10-3 with TRBJ2-7; weak D call: TRBD2 (5 bases). The CDR3 spans 13 residues. The germline V gene encodes CDR1 ENHRY and CDR2 SYGVKD. V lost 7 bases and J lost 0, with 10 bases in between. CDR3 sequence: CAIKRENSYEQYF. The CDR3 DNA follows: TGTGCCATCAAGAGGGAGAACTCCTACGAGCAGTACTTC.

CDR3 coding DNA: TGTGCCAGCAGTCAAAAGACAGGGGTAAAGTCCTACAATGAGCAGTTCTTC. Its protein is CASSQKTGVKSYNEQFF. J is TRBJ2-1 and V is TRBV27; 8 bases are a match to TRBD1. CDR3 length equals 17 residues. Germline values: CDR1 MNHEY, CDR2 SMNVEV (reference sequence). With V trimmed by 5 bases and J by 1 base, 10 bases remained unmatched.

The V call is TRBV28, the J call TRBJ2-2, with 7 bases matching TRBD1. Germline values: CDR1 MDHEN, CDR2 SYDVKM. The V and J ends lost 7 bases and 8 bases, in that order; junction bases with no gene match: 10. This CDR3 region has 14 residues. The CDR3 here is CASTLDRASGELFF. CDR3 bases: TGTGCCAGCACGTTAGACAGGGCATCGGGGGAGCTGTTTTTT. The complete variable domain, with remaining parts taken from reference TRBV28 and TRBJ2-2, reads DVKVTQSSRYLVKRTGEKVFLECVQDMDHENMFWYRQDPGLGLRLIYFSYDVKMKEKGDIPEGYSVSREKKERFSLILESASTNQTSMYLCASTLDRASGELFFGEGSRLTVL.